These T cell receptor beta chains were read from a single sample in a study of blood T cell repertoires in COVID-19. Generated by immunoSEQ multiplex PCR, the TCRdb table keeps only in-frame clones and is missing some. Of roughly 160,000 clones listed, 86% are singletons. Material for sequencing was peripheral blood. These receptors all come from a man aged 50 to 59 with active or convalescent COVID-19. Each CDR3 is given with its conserved first and last residue. The D gene is left open where the match is weak. The size of a clone is reported for some rows only, either as once, few or many, or as a class for expanded clones.

j_gene: TRBJ2-2; v_gene: TRBV25-1; len: 17; d_gene: TRBD1; abundance: .; CDR3aa: CASSARTGGQNTGELFF; CDR3nt: TGTGCCAGCAGTGCGCGGACAGGGGGACAGAACACCGGGGAGCTGTTTTTT
j_gene: TRBJ2-7; v_gene: TRBV10-3; len: 15; d_gene: TRBD1; abundance: .; CDR3aa: CAISDLPGQGDEQYF; CDR3nt: TGTGCCATCAGTGACCTACCGGGACAGGGGGACGAGCAGTACTTC
j_gene: TRBJ1-1; v_gene: TRBV5-1; len: 15; d_gene: TRBD1; abundance: .; CDR3aa: CASSPRTGDNTEAFF; CDR3nt: TGCGCCAGCAGCCCGCGGACAGGGGATAACACTGAAGCTTTCTTT
j_gene: TRBJ2-7; v_gene: TRBV6-5; len: 13; d_gene: .; abundance: .; CDR3aa: CATSMRALYEQYF; CDR3nt: TGTGCCACCAGCATGAGGGCTTTGTACGAGCAGTACTTC
j_gene: TRBJ1-1; v_gene: TRBV3-1/TRBV3-2; len: 14; d_gene: .; abundance: .; CDR3aa: CASSQESRGTEAFF; CDR3nt: TGTGCCAGCAGCCAAGAATCGCGGGGAACTGAAGCTTTCTTT
j_gene: TRBJ2-2; v_gene: TRBV5-1; len: 14; d_gene: TRBD1; abundance: .; CDR3aa: CASSLGQGTGELFF; CDR3nt: TGCGCCAGCAGCTTGGGACAGGGCACCGGGGAGCTGTTTTTT
j_gene: TRBJ1-2; v_gene: TRBV5-6; len: 17; d_gene: TRBD1; abundance: .; CDR3aa: CASSPRKGQGSPYGYTF; CDR3nt: TGTGCCAGCAGCCCGCGAAAAGGACAGGGCTCTCCCTATGGCTACACCTTC
j_gene: TRBJ1-3; v_gene: TRBV27; len: 15; d_gene: .; abundance: .; CDR3aa: CASSRDTNSGNTIYF; CDR3nt: TGTGCCAGCAGCCGGGACACCAACTCTGGAAACACCATATATTTT
j_gene: TRBJ1-2; v_gene: TRBV4-2; len: 16; d_gene: .; abundance: .; CDR3aa: CASSQDGSQLVYGYTF; CDR3nt: TGTGCCAGCAGCCAAGACGGGTCGCAGTTAGTCTATGGCTACACCTTC
j_gene: TRBJ2-1; v_gene: TRBV6-2/TRBV6-3; len: 15; d_gene: TRBD2; abundance: .; CDR3aa: CASSYFPREAAEQFF; CDR3nt: TGTGCCAGCAGTTACTTTCCCCGGGAGGCGGCGGAGCAGTTCTTC
j_gene: TRBJ1-1; v_gene: TRBV18; len: 15; d_gene: .; abundance: .; CDR3aa: CASSAMTAMNTEAFF; CDR3nt: TGTGCCAGCTCTGCAATGACTGCAATGAACACTGAAGCTTTCTTT
j_gene: TRBJ2-1; v_gene: TRBV7-2; len: 14; d_gene: TRBD2; abundance: .; CDR3aa: CASSPLNSGGRQFF; CDR3nt: TGTGCCAGCAGCCCCTTGAATAGCGGGGGCCGGCAGTTCTTC
j_gene: TRBJ1-1; v_gene: TRBV6-6; len: 15; d_gene: .; abundance: .; CDR3aa: CASNLEGTRNTEAFF; CDR3nt: TGTGCCAGCAACCTAGAAGGCACAAGGAACACTGAAGCTTTCTTT
j_gene: TRBJ2-3; v_gene: TRBV24-1; len: 13; d_gene: .; abundance: .; CDR3aa: CATSDLFADTQYF; CDR3nt: TGTGCCACCAGTGATTTGTTTGCGGATACGCAGTATTTT
j_gene: TRBJ1-1; v_gene: TRBV24-1; len: 14; d_gene: .; abundance: .; CDR3aa: CATSTREQSTEAFF; CDR3nt: TGTGCCACCAGTACCAGGGAACAAAGCACTGAAGCTTTCTTT
j_gene: TRBJ2-3; v_gene: TRBV21-1; len: 19; d_gene: .; abundance: .; CDR3aa: CASSLQARDRESSTDTQYF; CDR3nt: TGTGCCAGCAGCTTACAAGCCCGGGACAGGGAATCTAGCACAGATACGCAGTATTTT
j_gene: TRBJ2-1; v_gene: TRBV19; len: 15; d_gene: TRBD2; abundance: .; CDR3aa: CAVSQVAGGPNEQFF; CDR3nt: TGTGCCGTTTCCCAGGTAGCGGGAGGGCCCAATGAGCAGTTCTTC
j_gene: TRBJ1-1; v_gene: TRBV5-1; len: 15; d_gene: TRBD1; abundance: .; CDR3aa: CASSRDRGPEVGAFF; CDR3nt: TGCGCCAGCAGCAGGGACAGGGGGCCCGAAGTTGGAGCTTTCTTT
j_gene: TRBJ2-5; v_gene: TRBV7-2; len: 15; d_gene: TRBD2; abundance: .; CDR3aa: CASSWTSGEGETQYF; CDR3nt: TGTGCCAGCAGCTGGACTAGCGGCGAGGGGGAGACCCAGTACTTC
j_gene: TRBJ2-5; v_gene: TRBV7-2; len: 16; d_gene: TRBD1; abundance: .; CDR3aa: CASSTKTGTGGETQYF; CDR3nt: TGTGCCAGCAGCACCAAAACCGGGACAGGGGGGGAGACCCAGTACTTC
j_gene: TRBJ2-3; v_gene: TRBV29-1; len: 10; d_gene: .; abundance: .; CDR3aa: CSVVRDTQYF; CDR3nt: TGCAGCGTTGTACGGGATACGCAGTATTTT
j_gene: TRBJ2-7; v_gene: TRBV9; len: 13; d_gene: TRBD1; abundance: .; CDR3aa: CASSGTGDYEQYF; CDR3nt: TGTGCCAGCAGCGGGACAGGGGACTACGAGCAGTACTTC
j_gene: TRBJ1-1; v_gene: TRBV4-2; len: 17; d_gene: .; abundance: .; CDR3aa: CASSQDRWQGVNTEAFF; CDR3nt: TGTGCCAGCAGCCAAGATCGGTGGCAGGGTGTGAACACTGAAGCTTTCTTT
j_gene: TRBJ1-6; v_gene: TRBV6-2/TRBV6-3; len: 15; d_gene: .; abundance: .; CDR3aa: CASSLPPGGNSPLHF; CDR3nt: TGTGCCAGCAGTCTCCCTCCGGGAGGCAATTCACCCCTCCACTTT
j_gene: TRBJ2-7; v_gene: TRBV18; len: 13; d_gene: .; abundance: .; CDR3aa: CASSPSLSDEQYF; CDR3nt: TGTGCCAGCTCACCCTCGTTGAGCGACGAGCAGTACTTC
j_gene: TRBJ1-1; v_gene: TRBV6-5; len: 13; d_gene: .; abundance: few; CDR3aa: CASHRVMNTEAFF; CDR3nt: TGTGCCAGCCACAGGGTGATGAACACTGAAGCTTTCTTT
j_gene: TRBJ2-7; v_gene: TRBV18; len: 14; d_gene: TRBD1; abundance: .; CDR3aa: CASSPEQGSYEQYF; CDR3nt: TGTGCCAGCTCACCAGAACAGGGGAGCTACGAGCAGTACTTC
j_gene: TRBJ2-7; v_gene: TRBV3-1/TRBV3-2; len: 21; d_gene: TRBD2; abundance: .; CDR3aa: CASSRPHGRDSGGDETYEQYF; CDR3nt: TGTGCCAGCAGCCGACCCCATGGGCGTGATAGCGGGGGGGATGAAACCTACGAGCAGTACTTC
j_gene: TRBJ2-7; v_gene: TRBV6-5; len: 14; d_gene: TRBD1; abundance: once; CDR3aa: CASSPDRLRLPQYF; CDR3nt: TGTGCCAGCAGCCCGGACAGGCTCCGCCTGCCCCAGTACTTC
j_gene: TRBJ1-5; v_gene: TRBV5-6; len: 14; d_gene: .; abundance: .; CDR3aa: CASSSRGGVRVQHF; CDR3nt: TGTGCCAGCAGCTCCCGAGGCGGGGTTCGAGTCCAGCATTTT
j_gene: TRBJ1-3; v_gene: TRBV9; len: 16; d_gene: TRBD1; abundance: .; CDR3aa: CASSMTGSNSGNTIYF; CDR3nt: TGTGCCAGCAGCATGACAGGGTCGAACTCTGGAAACACCATATATTTT
j_gene: TRBJ2-7; v_gene: TRBV29-1; len: 12; d_gene: .; abundance: .; CDR3aa: CSAWTASYEQYF; CDR3nt: TGCAGCGCCTGGACAGCCTCCTACGAGCAGTACTTC
j_gene: TRBJ2-7; v_gene: TRBV11-3; len: 15; d_gene: TRBD1; abundance: .; CDR3aa: CASSLPGQGAHEQYF; CDR3nt: TGTGCCAGCAGCTTACCGGGACAGGGGGCCCACGAGCAGTACTTC
j_gene: TRBJ1-6; v_gene: TRBV6-5; len: 13; d_gene: .; abundance: .; CDR3aa: CAGSSEARAPLHF; CDR3nt: TGTGCCGGCAGCTCAGAAGCTAGAGCACCCCTCCACTTT
j_gene: TRBJ2-5; v_gene: TRBV24-1; len: 15; d_gene: TRBD1; abundance: .; CDR3aa: CATSGRTGWGETQYF; CDR3nt: TGTGCCACCAGTGGCCGGACAGGGTGGGGAGAGACCCAGTACTTC
j_gene: TRBJ1-6; v_gene: TRBV4-1; len: 15; d_gene: .; abundance: .; CDR3aa: CASSRVGLKVSPLHF; CDR3nt: TGCGCCAGCAGCCGAGTCGGACTGAAGGTTTCACCCCTCCACTTT
j_gene: TRBJ2-7; v_gene: TRBV3-1/TRBV3-2; len: 15; d_gene: .; abundance: .; CDR3aa: CASSQDLVGSWEQYF; CDR3nt: TGTGCCAGCAGCCAAGATCTGGTAGGGAGTTGGGAGCAGTACTTC
j_gene: TRBJ1-4; v_gene: TRBV6-5; len: 15; d_gene: .; abundance: few; CDR3aa: CASSYSPQATGKLFF; CDR3nt: TGTGCCAGCAGTTACTCGCCCCAAGCTACAGGAAAACTGTTTTTT
j_gene: TRBJ1-2; v_gene: TRBV7-2; len: 18; d_gene: .; abundance: .; CDR3aa: CASSLNLQLGTMVDGYTF; CDR3nt: TGTGCCAGCAGCTTGAATTTACAGTTAGGGACTATGGTAGATGGCTACACCTTC
j_gene: TRBJ1-1; v_gene: TRBV29-1; len: 13; d_gene: TRBD1; abundance: few; CDR3aa: CSASGTVHTEAFF; CDR3nt: TGCAGCGCCTCCGGGACAGTGCACACTGAAGCTTTCTTT
j_gene: TRBJ2-7; v_gene: TRBV4-1; len: 16; d_gene: TRBD1; abundance: .; CDR3aa: CASSQAGTGGSYEQYF; CDR3nt: TGCGCCAGCAGCCAAGCGGGGACAGGGGGCAGCTACGAGCAGTACTTC
j_gene: TRBJ2-1; v_gene: TRBV2; len: 13; d_gene: TRBD1; abundance: few; CDR3aa: CASRGTGGNEQFF; CDR3nt: TGTGCCAGCAGGGGGACAGGCGGTAATGAGCAGTTCTTC
j_gene: TRBJ2-3; v_gene: TRBV9; len: 15; d_gene: TRBD2; abundance: .; CDR3aa: CASSTVAGITDTQYF; CDR3nt: TGTGCCAGCAGCACTGTAGCGGGAATCACAGATACGCAGTATTTT
j_gene: TRBJ1-6; v_gene: TRBV2; len: 14; d_gene: .; abundance: .; CDR3aa: CASSEVLRLGTLHF; CDR3nt: TGTGCCAGCAGTGAGGTTCTCAGGCTTGGCACCCTCCACTTT
j_gene: TRBJ2-5; v_gene: TRBV6-5; len: 14; d_gene: .; abundance: .; CDR3aa: CASSYSRERETQYF; CDR3nt: TGTGCCAGCAGTTACTCTAGAGAGAGAGAGACCCAGTACTTC
j_gene: TRBJ2-7; v_gene: TRBV6-2/TRBV6-3; len: 11; d_gene: .; abundance: .; CDR3aa: CASSQGHEQYF; CDR3nt: TGTGCCAGCAGTCAGGGGCACGAGCAGTACTTC
j_gene: TRBJ1-2; v_gene: TRBV2; len: 14; d_gene: .; abundance: .; CDR3aa: CASSDYGHRYGYTF; CDR3nt: TGTGCCAGCAGTGATTACGGACACCGTTACGGCTACACCTTC
j_gene: TRBJ2-3; v_gene: TRBV20-1; len: 15; d_gene: TRBD2; abundance: .; CDR3aa: CSASGRAGSTDTQYF; CDR3nt: TGCAGTGCTAGTGGGAGGGCGGGAAGCACAGATACGCAGTATTTT
j_gene: TRBJ1-2; v_gene: TRBV12-5; len: 13; d_gene: .; abundance: few; CDR3aa: CASGVSRGYGYTF; CDR3nt: TGTGCTAGTGGTGTCAGCAGGGGTTATGGCTACACCTTC
j_gene: TRBJ2-3; v_gene: TRBV6-1; len: 14; d_gene: .; abundance: .; CDR3aa: CASSDRGWTDTQYF; CDR3nt: TGTGCCAGCAGTGACAGGGGTTGGACAGATACGCAGTATTTT
j_gene: TRBJ2-7; v_gene: TRBV10-1; len: 12; d_gene: .; abundance: .; CDR3aa: CAITTGNYEQYF; CDR3nt: TGCGCCATAACAACAGGGAACTACGAGCAGTACTTC
j_gene: TRBJ2-1; v_gene: TRBV19; len: 18; d_gene: TRBD2; abundance: .; CDR3aa: CASSPPGLAGMVDREQFF; CDR3nt: TGTGCCAGTAGTCCGCCGGGACTAGCGGGAATGGTAGACCGTGAGCAGTTCTTC
j_gene: TRBJ2-5; v_gene: TRBV7-2; len: 14; d_gene: .; abundance: .; CDR3aa: CASSWQGGQETQYF; CDR3nt: TGTGCCAGCAGCTGGCAGGGGGGACAAGAGACCCAGTACTTC